Shown below are 26 T cell receptor beta chains from a single sample sequenced in a study of response to subunit inactivated influenza vaccine. TCRdb re-called the RT-PCR reads with MiXCR, one entry per CDR3 protein. This sample has a few hundred thousand distinct CDR3 sequences; approximately 23% occur once, and the top ten carry around 10%. The sequences come from PBMCs from blood, collected 21 months after vaccination. Receptors were obtained from a man aged 50-75 years who received an inactivated influenza vaccine.

The chain combines TRBV7-2 with TRBJ1-4; maybe TRBD1 (5 bases). The germline V gene encodes CDR1 SGHTA and CDR2 FQGNSA. The CDR3 has 21 residues. V lost 0 bases and J lost 0, with 23 bases in between. The CDR3 coding sequence is TGTGCCAGCAGCTTAGCGCTCGTGGGGATGGGACTGATTGCAACTAATGAAAAACTGTTTTTT. Its translation: CASSLALVGMGLIATNEKLFF. The variable domain in full, with the rest retrieved from reference TRBV7-2 and TRBJ1-4, is GAGVSQSPSNKVTEKGKDVELRCDPISGHTALYWYRQSLGQGLEFLIYFQGNSAPDKSGLPSDRFSAERTGGSVSTLTIQRTQQEDSAVYLCASSLALVGMGLIATNEKLFFGSGTQLSVL.

This clonotype was counted a few times. The chain recombines TRBV7-9 with TRBJ1-2; possibly TRBD1 for D (6 bases). Germline CDR1 is SEHNR and CDR2 is FQNEAQ (reference sequence). V was pared by 5 bases and J by 4 bases, with 17 bases between. This CDR3 has 15 residues. The DNA for the CDR3 is TGTGCCAGCAGCCCTGGGACACCCGCTGTCTATGGCTACACCTTC. Translated, it gives CASSPGTPAVYGYTF.

This clonotype showed up just a few times. This chain links TRBV20-1 with TRBJ2-2; 7 bases are a match to TRBD2. Germline V gene sequence: CDR1 DFQATT, CDR2 SNEGSKA (reference sequence). The CDR3 has 13 residues. With V trimmed by 3 bases and J by 4 bases, 2 bases remained unmatched. The CDR3 DNA reads as TGCAGTGCTAGTGCGGGGGTCACCGGGGAGCTGTTTTTT. Its translation is CSASAGVTGELFF.

This clonotype has only a few counts. The chain couples TRBV20-1 to TRBJ2-1; 8 bases agree with TRBD2. Germline V gene sequence: CDR1 DFQATT, CDR2 SNEGSKA (reference sequence). This CDR3 has 14 amino acids. V was clipped by 4 bases and J by 9 bases; unmatched bases: 11. The CDR3 nucleotides read TGCAGTGCTATCGGGACTAGGGGTTTTACTGAGCAGTTCTTC. This encodes CSAIGTRGFTEQFF.

CDR3 region: CASSPKGRKTLHF. CDR3 sequence (DNA): TGTGCCAGCAGCCCCAAGGGGAGAAAGACCCTCCACTTT. J is TRBJ1-6 and V is TRBV7-2, with a weak D call TRBD1 (5 bases). CDR1 is SGHTA and CDR2 is FQGNSA in the germline V gene. Trimming removed 5 bases at V and 14 bases at J, with 16 bases between. The CDR3 covers 13 residues.

This clonotype was seen once. This chain links TRBV23-1 with TRBJ1-5; 7 bases agree with TRBD1. TRBV23-1 is assigned to the ORF class and has an uncertain function. The CDR3 is made up of 17 amino acids. Losses at the gene ends were 3 bases for V and 2 bases for J; bases not matched to a gene: 10. CDR3 bases: TGCGCCAGCAGTCATCGTAGGGACAGATTTCGCAATCAGCCCCAGCATTTT. This codes for CASSHRRDRFRNQPQHF.

The rearrangement uses TRBV25-1 and TRBJ2-7, with 8 bases aligning to TRBD2. The CDR3 consists of 14 residues. Germline V gene data show CDR1 as MGHDK and CDR2 as SYGVNS. After removal of 2 bases from V and 3 bases from J, the junction contained 3 bases not matched to a gene. The CDR3 DNA reads TGTGCCAGCAGTGAAATAGCGGGGATCTACGAGCAGTACTTC. Residues: CASSEIAGIYEQYF.

The rearrangement links TRBV6-2 or TRBV6-3 to TRBJ2-5, with a tentative D call TRBD1 (6 bases). There are 14 residues in the CDR3. V was clipped by 4 bases and J by 6 bases, with 15 bases between them. CDR1 is MNHEY and CDR2 is SVGEGT in the germline V gene. The CDR3 reads CASSSQGSEKTQYF. In DNA, the CDR3 is TGTGCCAGCAGTTCCCAGGGGAGTGAAAAGACCCAGTACTTC.

A word on this clonotype: Compared with germline, one end of the junction differs, possibly owing to a read error. This sequence joins TRBV28 and TRBJ1-5, with 7 bases matching TRBD1. The germline V gene encodes CDR1 MDHEN and CDR2 SYDVKM. The CDR3 consists of 15 residues. CDR3 amino acids: CASSLGGGGKQPQHF. CDR3 nucleotides: TGTGCCAGCAGTTTGGGAGGGGGCGGCAAGCAGCCCCAGCATTTT.

This rearrangement joins TRBV6-2 or TRBV6-3 to TRBJ2-3; 11 nucleotides align to TRBD1. The germline V gene encodes CDR1 MNHEY and CDR2 SVGEGT. V was pared by 6 bases and J by 2 bases, with 4 bases of the junction left unmatched. This CDR3 has 15 residues. The CDR3 protein is CASSPGQGDTDTQYF. For the CDR3, the DNA is TGTGCCAGCAGCCCGGGACAGGGGGACACAGATACGCAGTATTTT.

This clonotype was recorded a few times. The genes are TRBV6-2 or TRBV6-3 and TRBJ2-7, with D perhaps matching TRBD2 (5 bases). Trimming left V 5 bases short and J 5 bases short, with 10 bases between. This CDR3 is built from 12 residues. CDR1 and CDR2 (germline): MNHEY, SVGEGT. CDR3 nucleotide sequence: TGTGCCAGCAGTACTACTAGGGACGAGCAGTACTTC. Protein sequence: CASSTTRDEQYF.

This clonotype was observed many times. The chain links TRBV4-3 to TRBJ1-6; possibly TRBD1 for D (5 bases). The CDR3 has 16 amino acids. V was trimmed by 3 bases and J by 4 bases, leaving 13 bases between them. CDR1 is LGHNA and CDR2 is YSLEER in the germline V gene. The CDR3 region has the DNA TGCGCCAGCAGCCAGTTATACAGGCTGTATAATTCACCCCTCCACTTT. Translating gives CASSQLYRLYNSPLHF.

This clonotype showed up just once. The chain links TRBV6-2 or TRBV6-3 to TRBJ2-1; no reliable D call. The CDR3 spans 11 residues. CDR1 and CDR2 (germline): MNHEY, SVGEGT. V was clipped by 2 bases and J by 9 bases, with 5 bases between them. Written as DNA, the CDR3 is TGTGCCAGCAGTTACGCATCTGAGCAGTTCTTC. Its translation: CASSYASEQFF.

This chain joins TRBV5-4 and TRBJ2-3, with D possibly being TRBD2 (6 bases). Trimming cost V 4 bases and J 0 bases, with 15 bases left between them. The germline CDR1 and CDR2 sequences are SGHNT and YYREEE (reference sequence). The CDR3 runs to 16 residues. The CDR3 protein is CASSPRGGASTDTQYF. In DNA, the CDR3 is TGTGCCAGCAGCCCCCGGGGCGGGGCTAGCACAGATACGCAGTATTTT.

This clonotype has a handful of counts. This chain connects TRBV12-3 or TRBV12-4 to TRBJ1-5; D gene unclear. This CDR3 has 12 amino acids. Deletions cut 6 bases from V and 9 bases from J, with 12 bases between. Written as DNA, the CDR3 is TGTGCCAGCAGGCAGGAATGGGGGCCCCAGCATTTT. This codes for CASRQEWGPQHF.

This clonotype was picked up many times. The V gene is TRBV5-4, the J gene TRBJ1-2; 11 bases are a match to TRBD1. CDR3 length: 15 amino acids. The germline CDR1 and CDR2 sequences are SGHNT and YYREEE (reference sequence). J gave up 3 bases and V 4 bases, and 5 bases lay outside the gene matches. The CDR3 nucleotides are TGTGCCAGCAGCGAGGACAGGGGGCGCGACTATGGCTACACCTTC. Protein: CASSEDRGRDYGYTF.

This clonotype was observed a few times. The rearrangement joins TRBV19 to TRBJ2-1; D tentatively fits TRBD1 or TRBD2 (7 bases each). The CDR3 covers 14 residues. Trimming removed 5 bases at V and 9 bases at J, with 17 bases between. The germline V gene has CDR1 LNHDA and CDR2 SQIVND (reference sequence). CDR3: CASSQGEGLGEQFF. The CDR3 DNA follows: TGTGCCAGTAGTCAGGGGGAGGGGTTAGGTGAGCAGTTCTTC.

In DNA form, the CDR3 reads TGCGCCAGCAGCTTGGCCTTTGTAGAAAATAATGAAAAACTGTTTTTT. Translating gives CASSLAFVENNEKLFF. V and J are TRBV5-1 and TRBJ1-4; unclear D gene. V was shortened by 0 bases and J by 4 bases, with 13 bases between the two germline ends. Germline lookup yields CDR1 SGHRS and CDR2 YFSETQ. The CDR3 runs to 16 residues.

The rearrangement links TRBV18 to TRBJ1-5; D is unclear. The ends were cut back, 3 bases at V and 11 bases at J, with 11 bases in the middle. Per germline, CDR1 KGHSH and CDR2 LQKENI. The CDR3 has 12 residues. The CDR3 is CASSPGKGSQHF. In DNA, the CDR3 is TGTGCCAGCTCACCGGGTAAAGGGTCCCAGCATTTT. Using reference TRBV18 and TRBJ1-5 for the parts outside the CDR3, the full variable domain is NAGVMQNPRHLVRRRGQEARLRCSPMKGHSHVYWYRQLPEEGLKFMVYLQKENIIDESGMPKERFSAEFPKEGPSILRIQQVVRGDSAAYFCASSPGKGSQHFGDGTRLSIL.

This chain joins TRBV15 and TRBJ2-7; D is ambiguous. The CDR3 consists of 15 residues. Germline V CDR1 and CDR2: LNHNV, YYDKDF (reference sequence). V was trimmed by 0 bases and J by 0 bases, leaving 9 bases between them. The CDR3 bases are TGTGCCACCAGCAGAGATGATGAGCCCTCCTACGAGCAGTACTTC. It encodes CATSRDDEPSYEQYF.

J is TRBJ2-1 and V is TRBV11-2; D could derive from TRBD1 or TRBD2 (5 bases each). Germline V gives CDR1 SGHAT, CDR2 FQNNGV. Trimming left V 6 bases short and J 0 bases short, with 21 bases between. This CDR3 comprises 18 residues. The CDR3 reads CASSSSGLALTSYNEQFF. The CDR3 nucleotides are TGTGCCAGCAGTTCGTCGGGGCTAGCTTTAACCTCCTACAATGAGCAGTTCTTC. Full variable domain (rest looked up from reference TRBV11-2 and TRBJ2-1): EAGVAQSPRYKIIEKRQSVAFWCNPISGHATLYWYQQILGQGPKLLIQFQNNGVVDDSQLPKDRFSAERLKGVDSTLKIQPAKLEDSAVYLCASSSSGLALTSYNEQFFGPGTRLTVL.

The table lists this clonotype with a few counts. The rearrangement links TRBV7-9 to TRBJ2-4; the D is unclear. Germline values: CDR1 SEHNR, CDR2 FQNEAQ (reference sequence). The CDR3 length is 14 residues. V lost 9 bases and J lost 8, with 20 bases in between. This CDR3 reads CASTQASRADIQYF. CDR3 nucleotide sequence: TGTGCCAGTACCCAAGCAAGTAGAGCTGACATTCAGTACTTC.

This clonotype was observed a handful of times. The chain carries TRBV18 and TRBJ2-5, with D hard to call. Per the germline V gene, CDR1 is KGHSH and CDR2 is LQKENI. The CDR3 is 13 residues long. Trimming left V 2 bases short and J 3 bases short, with 7 bases between. CDR3 amino acids: CASSPVPEETQYF. The CDR3 bases are TGTGCCAGCTCACCAGTCCCCGAAGAGACCCAGTACTTC.

The rearrangement uses TRBV4-3 and TRBJ2-1; maybe TRBD2 (5 bases). Per the germline V gene, CDR1 is LGHNA and CDR2 is YSLEER. V lost 0 bases, J lost 5 bases, and 8 bases lay in between. The CDR3 has 14 amino acids. The CDR3 region is CASSQDLRDNEQFF. The CDR3 nucleotides read TGCGCCAGCAGCCAAGATCTGAGGGACAATGAGCAGTTCTTC.

The chain uses TRBV2 and TRBJ2-2; 13 bases are shared with TRBD2. Trimming cost V 6 bases and J 2 bases; bases outside gene matches: 3. The CDR3 consists of 16 residues. Germline V gives CDR1 SNHLY, CDR2 FYNNEI. CDR3 sequence reads: CASSRLAGGNTGELFF. The CDR3 nucleotides are TGTGCCAGCAGCAGACTAGCGGGAGGAAACACCGGGGAGCTGTTTTTT.

This chain joins TRBV12-3 or TRBV12-4 and TRBJ1-5; D call uncertain. Trimming removed 4 bases from V and 3 bases from J, with 13 bases in between. The CDR3 length is 15 residues. DNA of the CDR3: TGTGCCAGCAGTTCAGAACGGGATCCCAATCAGCCCCAGCATTTT. It encodes CASSSERDPNQPQHF.